Here is one TCR beta chain with its context. These data come from a study of blood T cell repertoires in COVID-19. Turning to the study itself: Acute and convalescent COVID-19 samples came from the United States, Italy and Spain. PBMCs, B-cell-depleted T cells, or T cells provided the cDNA or gDNA that made up the material.

Per the original data handling: Reference gene primer amplification gave estimated nucleated cell counts. The repertoire was sequenced with immunoSEQ multiplex PCR; TCRdb's copy has only in-frame clones and lacks some. Clonal size and the V and J genes are those of that table, whereas D and trimming came from the DNA. The sample consists of a few hundred thousand clones, roughly nine tenths of them appearing once. Trimming removed 5 bases from V and 4 bases from J; junction bases left unmatched: 7. This CDR3 is built from 15 residues. Germline V gene lookup returns CDR1 SGHTA and CDR2 FQGTGA. Participants' own reports of clinical history determined their cohort assignment.

V gene TRBV7-3 combines with J gene TRBJ1-1; 10 nucleotides line up with TRBD1. The receptor was isolated from a woman aged 55-69 years who had recovered from COVID-19. Sequencing was carried out using PBMCs or T cells enriched from blood (not recorded which). CDR3 sequence reads: CASSPDRGRFTEAFF. Written as DNA, the CDR3 is TGTGCCAGCAGCCCAGACAGGGGGCGCTTCACTGAAGCTTTCTTT.